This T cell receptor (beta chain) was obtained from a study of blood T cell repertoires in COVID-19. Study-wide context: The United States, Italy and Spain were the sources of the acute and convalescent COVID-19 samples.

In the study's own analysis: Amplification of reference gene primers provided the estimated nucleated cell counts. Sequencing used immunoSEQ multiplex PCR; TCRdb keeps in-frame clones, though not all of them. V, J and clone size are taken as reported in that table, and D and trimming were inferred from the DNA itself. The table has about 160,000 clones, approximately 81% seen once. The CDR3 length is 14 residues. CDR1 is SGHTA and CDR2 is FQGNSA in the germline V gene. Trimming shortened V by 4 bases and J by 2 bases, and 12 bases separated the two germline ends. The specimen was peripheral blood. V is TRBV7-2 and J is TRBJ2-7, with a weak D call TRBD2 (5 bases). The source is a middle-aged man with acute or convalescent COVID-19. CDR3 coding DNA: TGTGCCAGCAGCTACTGGACTTCGGCCTACGAGCAGTACTTC. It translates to CASSYWTSAYEQYF.